A single sample is the source of the 28 T cell receptor beta chains below, sequenced in a study of stem cell transplantation in POMP-related autoinflammatory disease. Repertoires were generated with immunoSEQ multiplex PCR, while TCRdb's copy carries only in-frame clones and drops some. The sample consists of about 32,000 clones, about 90% of them appearing once. The sequencing here drew on CD4+ T cells from PBMCs, taken before stem cell transplantation. Receptor source: a human donor with POMP-related autoinflammation and immune dysregulation (PRAID).

The CDR3: CASSMNREKLFF. CDR3 sequence (DNA): TGTGCCAGCTCAATGAACAGAGAAAAACTGTTTTTT. The J gene is TRBJ1-4, the V gene TRBV18; D call uncertain. Germline CDR1 KGHSH, CDR2 LQKENI. This CDR3 has 12 residues. Trimming stripped 5 bases from V and 8 bases from J, with 9 bases between.

The chain uses TRBV15 and TRBJ1-4; perhaps TRBD1 as D (5 bases). This CDR3 has 18 residues. V was pared by 1 base and J by 1 base, with 16 bases between. Germline V gives CDR1 LNHNV, CDR2 YYDKDF (reference sequence). In DNA form, the CDR3 reads TGTGCCACCAGCAGAGTTGGGTACAGGTTAGGAACTAATGAAAAACTGTTTTTT. Amino acid sequence: CATSRVGYRLGTNEKLFF.

The chain couples TRBV28 to TRBJ2-5, with TRBD2 matching 11 bases. V shed 4 bases and J 1 base; nucleotides not matched to a gene: 2. This CDR3 is 15 amino acids long. Germline V gives CDR1 MDHEN, CDR2 SYDVKM. This CDR3 is CASSWGTSGQETQYF. CDR3 bases: TGTGCCAGCAGTTGGGGGACTAGCGGCCAAGAGACCCAGTACTTC. The variable domain in full, with the rest retrieved from reference TRBV28 and TRBJ2-5, is DVKVTQSSRYLVKRTGEKVFLECVQDMDHENMFWYRQDPGLGLRLIYFSYDVKMKEKGDIPEGYSVSREKKERFSLILESASTNQTSMYLCASSWGTSGQETQYFGPGTRLLVL.

This chain connects TRBV29-1 to TRBJ2-7, with D unresolved. CDR3 length equals 10 residues. V was clipped by 6 bases and J by 9 bases, with 12 bases between them. CDR1 is SQVTM and CDR2 is ANQGSEA in the germline V gene. The CDR3 loop is CSVHQQMQYF. The DNA of the CDR3 is TGCAGCGTCCATCAACAAATGCAGTACTTC.

The rearrangement uses TRBV9 and TRBJ2-3; D possibly corresponds to TRBD2 (5 bases). The length of the CDR3 is 13 residues. With 2 bases removed from V and 4 bases from J, the gap between germline ends came to 8 bases. The germline V gene has CDR1 SGDLS and CDR2 YYNGEE. The CDR3 nucleotides read TGTGCCAGCAGCGTTTTGAGGGCAGATACGCAGTATTTT. Translating it yields CASSVLRADTQYF.

This sequence joins TRBV2 and TRBJ1-2, with 9 nucleotides matching TRBD1. CDR1 is SNHLY, CDR2 FYNNEI, per germline. V was clipped by 5 bases and J by 5 bases; unmatched bases: 9. This CDR3 contains 15 residues. CDR3 amino acids: CASSYRGQGLYGYTF. CDR3 sequence (DNA): TGTGCCAGCAGTTACAGGGGGCAGGGGTTATATGGCTACACCTTC.

The chain has TRBV6-5 and TRBJ2-7, with 9 bases matching TRBD1. This CDR3 is built from 14 residues. Trimming took 6 bases from V and 2 from J; bases not matched to a gene: 5. Germline CDR1 is MNHEY and CDR2 is SVGAGI. CDR3: CASRETGGPYEQYF. CDR3 DNA: TGTGCCAGCAGGGAGACAGGGGGGCCCTACGAGCAGTACTTC.

The V and J genes are TRBV27 and TRBJ1-1, with 10 bases aligning to TRBD1. This CDR3 is built from 13 residues. Germline trimming cut 6 bases from V and 7 bases from J; bases unmatched to any gene: 5. Germline CDR1 and CDR2: MNHEY and SMNVEV (reference sequence). The CDR3: CASRSTGGDEAFF. For the CDR3, the DNA is TGTGCCAGCAGATCGACAGGGGGCGATGAAGCTTTCTTT.

This chain uses TRBV28 with TRBJ1-5; no reliable D call. Trimming removed 2 bases at V and 7 bases at J, with 6 bases between. This CDR3 has 12 amino acids. Germline V gives CDR1 MDHEN, CDR2 SYDVKM. Here the CDR3 reads CASSLKRQPQHF. In DNA, the CDR3 is TGTGCCAGCAGTTTAAAGAGGCAGCCCCAGCATTTT.

Only a few counts were recorded for this clone. J is TRBJ2-7 and V is TRBV2; D call uncertain. This CDR3 region has 13 residues. V lost 2 bases to trimming and J lost 0 bases, with 5 bases between them. Germline CDR1 reads SNHLY; CDR2 reads FYNNEI. The CDR3 protein is CASSEIASYEQYF. The DNA of the CDR3 is TGTGCCAGCAGTGAAATAGCCTCCTACGAGCAGTACTTC.

The chain recombines TRBV29-1 with TRBJ1-1; no reliable D call. This CDR3 has 13 residues. The germline V gene encodes CDR1 SQVTM and CDR2 ANQGSEA. Trimming cost V 3 bases and J 5 bases, with 13 bases left between them. The CDR3 DNA reads TGCAGCGTTGAGGGAGGGTTGGAAACTGAAGCTTTCTTT. Translated: CSVEGGLETEAFF.

This clone has a handful of counts. This chain uses TRBV9 with TRBJ1-3, with D maybe TRBD1 (6 bases). CDR1 and CDR2 (germline): SGDLS, YYNGEE. Between the trimmed V and J ends, which lost 0 bases and 1 base, there was a span of 11 bases. The CDR3 has 16 amino acids. CDR3 region: CASSVDRVGSGNTIYF. The CDR3 DNA follows: TGTGCCAGCAGCGTAGACAGGGTGGGTTCTGGAAACACCATATATTTT.

This CDR3 reads CASGPHYSTGNTGELFF. The DNA for the CDR3 is TGTGCTAGTGGTCCTCATTACTCGACAGGGAATACCGGGGAGCTGTTTTTT. This chain joins TRBV12-5 and TRBJ2-2; TRBD1 matches 7 bases. Germline assignment: CDR1 LGHNT and CDR2 FRNRAP. The CDR3 sequence is 17 residues long. V lost 5 bases and J lost 5; bases outside the gene matches: 14.

The J gene is TRBJ1-1, the V gene TRBV7-3; D is undetermined. Germline CDR1 reads SGHTA; CDR2 reads FQGTGA. This CDR3 is built from 13 residues. Trimming removed 5 bases from V and 0 bases from J, with 7 bases in between. The DNA for the CDR3 is TGTGCCAGCAGCAGAGAGATGAACACTGAAGCTTTCTTT. It specifies CASSREMNTEAFF.

The chain combines TRBV11-3 with TRBJ2-1, with TRBD2 identical over 10 bases. Germline V CDR1 and CDR2: SGHNT, YENEEA. The CDR3 length is 15 residues. J gave up 7 bases and V 1 base, and 4 bases lay outside the gene matches. DNA for the CDR3: TGTGCCAGCAGCTTAGTAACTAGCGGGATGAATGAGCAGTTCTTC. Amino acid sequence: CASSLVTSGMNEQFF.

This chain joins TRBV6-5 and TRBJ1-4, with TRBD1 matching over 9 bases. Germline V gives CDR1 MNHEY, CDR2 SVGAGI. This CDR3 is built from 14 residues. V gave up 6 bases and J gave up 8 bases; unmatched junction bases: 7. CDR3 coding DNA: TGTGCCAGCAGCCGGACAGGGGCTCTCGAAAAACTGTTTTTT. Its protein is CASSRTGALEKLFF.

CDR3 region: CASSLDGQENIQYF. The CDR3 DNA reads TGTGCCAGCAGCTTGGACGGTCAGGAAAACATTCAGTACTTC. This chain links TRBV5-4 with TRBJ2-4; D not resolved. Germline CDR1 and CDR2: SGHNT and YYREEE (reference sequence). CDR3 size: 14 residues. The V end lost 0 bases, the J end lost 5 bases, and 9 bases lay between the germline ends.

This chain joins TRBV11-1 and TRBJ2-2, with 7 bases fitting TRBD1. With V trimmed by 5 bases and J by 2 bases, 5 bases remained unmatched. Germline V lookup: CDR1 SGHAT, CDR2 FQDESV (reference sequence). The CDR3 contains 15 residues. This chain's CDR3 is CASSRQGVNTGELFF. DNA for the CDR3: TGTGCCAGCAGCCGCCAGGGGGTTAACACCGGGGAGCTGTTTTTT.

This chain uses TRBV9 with TRBJ2-7, with a tentative D call TRBD2 (7 bases). CDR3 size: 16 residues. V gave up 0 bases and J gave up 3 bases, with 16 bases separating them. CDR1 SGDLS and CDR2 YYNGEE come from the germline V gene. This CDR3 is CASSVEGGLFYYEQYF. The CDR3 coding sequence is TGTGCCAGCAGCGTAGAAGGGGGACTATTTTACTACGAGCAGTACTTC.

J is TRBJ2-5 and V is TRBV11-1; D gene ambiguous. CDR1 and CDR2 from the germline V gene are SGHAT and FQDESV (reference sequence). V shed 3 bases and J shed 7 bases, with 15 bases lying between them. This CDR3 region has 14 residues. This CDR3 is CASSFEGLPATQYF. Written as DNA, the CDR3 is TGTGCCAGCAGCTTCGAAGGCTTACCCGCGACCCAGTACTTC.

The chain recombines TRBV4-1 with TRBJ2-1; 7 nucleotides match TRBD2. There are 15 residues in the CDR3. V shed 0 bases, J shed 6 bases, and the junction held 5 bases outside the gene matches. CDR1 is MGHRA and CDR2 is YSYEKL in the germline V gene. This chain's CDR3 is CASSQDPGRGNEQFF. DNA of the CDR3: TGCGCCAGCAGCCAAGACCCAGGGAGGGGCAATGAGCAGTTCTTC.

V usage is TRBV7-2 and J usage is TRBJ2-7; D unclear. Germline assignment: CDR1 SGHTA and CDR2 FQGNSA. This CDR3 spans 13 amino acids. V lost 3 bases to trimming and J lost 2 bases, with 8 bases between them. The CDR3 loop reads CASSFPGAYEQYF. DNA of the CDR3: TGTGCCAGCAGCTTTCCTGGGGCCTACGAGCAGTACTTC.

The V call is TRBV5-1, the J call TRBJ2-2; TRBD2 is a possible D gene (5 bases). The CDR3 length is 15 residues. CDR1 is SGHRS, CDR2 YFSETQ, per germline. Trimming left V 1 base short and J 1 base short, with 8 bases between. The CDR3 coding sequence is TGCGCCAGCAGCTTGTGGCGGGTGAACACCGGGGAGCTGTTTTTT. This codes for CASSLWRVNTGELFF.

In its sample, this clone was seen once. The gene calls are TRBV5-1 and TRBJ2-7, with 8 positions matching TRBD2. In germline, CDR1 is SGHRS, CDR2 YFSETQ. The CDR3 contains 15 residues. V was clipped by 4 bases and J by 3 bases; unmatched bases: 9. The CDR3 DNA reads as TGCGCCAGCAGCGCGCGTAGCGGGGATTACTACGAGCAGTACTTC. It specifies CASSARSGDYYEQYF.

The chain is built from TRBV14 and TRBJ1-2, with TRBD1 identical over 8 bases. V shed 4 bases, J shed 3 bases, and the junction held 7 bases outside the gene matches. The CDR3 is 15 residues long. Per germline, CDR1 SGHDN and CDR2 FVKESK. CDR3 in amino acids: CASSRGQAEHYGYTF. The CDR3 DNA follows: TGTGCCAGCAGCCGGGGACAGGCCGAACACTATGGCTACACCTTC.

V is TRBV4-2 and J is TRBJ2-1, with TRBD2 matching over 14 bases. Per the germline V gene, CDR1 is LGHNA and CDR2 is YNFKEQ. The V gene end was trimmed by 3 bases and the J gene end by 2 bases; junction bases not matched to a gene: 3. The CDR3 totals 17 residues. In DNA form, the CDR3 reads TGTGCCAGCAGCCAGGGACTAGCGGGGGCCCCCTACAATGAGCAGTTCTTC. It encodes CASSQGLAGAPYNEQFF.

The chain links TRBV5-8 to TRBJ2-7; D is possibly TRBD2 (6 bases). The CDR3 totals 14 residues. V was trimmed by 6 bases and J by 3 bases, leaving 16 bases between them. Per the germline V gene, CDR1 is SGHTS and CDR2 is YDEGEE. The CDR3 region is CASIPGPGVYEQYF. The CDR3 nucleotides read TGTGCCAGCATCCCGGGACCGGGGGTCTACGAGCAGTACTTC.

This chain links TRBV10-3 with TRBJ1-1, with D possibly matching TRBD1 (5 bases). Between the trimmed V and J ends, which lost 5 bases and 1 base, there was a span of 8 bases. CDR3 length: 13 residues. Looked up from germline, CDR1 is ENHRY and CDR2 is SYGVKD. The CDR3 DNA follows: TGTGCCATCAGTTCGACAGAGAACACTGAAGCTTTCTTT. Protein sequence: CAISSTENTEAFF.